This T cell receptor (beta chain) appears in the sequencing data of a study of blood T cell repertoires in COVID-19. The wider study: From the United States, Italy and Spain came samples of acute and convalescent COVID-19. PBMCs, B-cell-depleted T cells, or T cells were the source of the cDNA or gDNA that made up the material.

Per the original methods: Cell counts per sample came from amplifying reference gene primers. Profiled with immunoSEQ multiplex PCR; TCRdb holds only in-frame clones, not every one. V and J calls and clone size are those listed in that table; D and trimming were worked out from the DNA. This sample has roughly 150,000 clones; about four fifths occur once, and the top ten carry over 9.5%. This CDR3 comprises 12 residues. The trim removed 8 bases at V and 4 bases at J, leaving 4 bases unmatched. CDR1 is MDHEN, CDR2 SYDVKM, per germline. The sequenced sample was peripheral blood. The receptor was isolated from a woman of 80 years or more with active or convalescent COVID-19. V usage is TRBV28 and J usage is TRBJ1-2; 7 bases align to TRBD1. This CDR3 is CASRQGRYGYTF. The CDR3 nucleotides read TGTGCCAGCCGACAGGGACGCTATGGCTACACCTTC.